Included here is one TCR beta chain sequence, with context. The V gene's germline CDR1 is SGHAT and CDR2 FQNNGV. After removal of 4 bases from V and 0 bases from J, the junction contained 7 bases not matched to a gene. The CDR3 is 18 amino acids. The sample comes from a study of blood T cell repertoires in COVID-19. The method was immunoSEQ multiplex PCR; TCRdb's version includes in-frame clones alone and lacks a portion of them. The sample contains fewer than 100,000 clones, over 75% of which appear only once. The clonotype was recovered from a woman aged 80 or over with acute or convalescent COVID-19. V usage is TRBV11-2 and J usage is TRBJ2-6, with 9 bases aligning to TRBD1. The sequencing sample was made of peripheral blood. CDR3 bases: TGTGCCAGCAGCTCCCGTTGGACAGGGGACTCTGGGGCCAACGTCCTGACTTTC. Encoded protein: CASSSRWTGDSGANVLTF.